This T cell receptor beta chain was documented in a study of blood T cell repertoires in COVID-19 (dated by TCRdb to about 2020). In terms of the full investigation: Collaborator samples came from the United States, Italy and Spain and covered acute and convalescent phases of COVID-19. The prospective study material was composed of cDNA or gDNA derived from T cells, B-cell-depleted T cells, or PBMCs. Deeply sampled blood TCRbeta repertoires from subjects exposed to, actively infected with, or recovered from COVID-19 were included in the dataset. The repertoires were released in a freely available public database meant as a resource for research on the immune response to SARS-CoV-2. Nearly every sample came with metadata listing a de-identified subject ID, COVID-19 status, age in years and sex. The samples were drawn from the first 160 participants of the ongoing ImmuneRACE study and from 950 to 1,500 subjects provided by 6 global collaborators. Where available, HLA class I and class II types were taken from metadata supplied by the sample provider and were not determined by assay-based typing. The investigation overall reported the following: Clinical and demographic metadata were provided uncurated, with the amount varying by source and participant.

CDR1 and CDR2 (SGHNT, YENEEA) derive from the germline V gene. Taken from cysteine to phenylalanine, the CDR3 has 14 residues. Only the CDR3 region is kept as DNA, spanning 42 bases read in frame from base 1. From V the trimming removes 5 bases and from J it removes 6 bases, while the gene matches leave 7 bases of the junction unaccounted for. The collaborating institutions used their own protocols to collect whole blood in K2EDTA tubes. For TCRbeta analysis, collaborators shipped samples as frozen whole blood, isolated PBMCs, or DNA extracted from either of those sample types. TCRbeta CDR3 regions were amplified from genomic DNA using the immunoSEQ Assay, a bias-controlled multiplex PCR. Processing in the source paper ran as follows. The number of nucleated cells in each sample was estimated by amplification of reference gene primers within the assay. To quantify the absolute abundance of each unique TCRbeta CDR3 rearrangement, sequence reads were collapsed and filtered. For each sample, productive Simpson clonality was calculated as the square root of Simpson's diversity index across productive rearrangements. Here the immuneACCESS table is served through TCRdb, limited to in-frame sequences with V and J called. Missing clones are a known gap in these copies; in checked studies unresolved V genes cover under half, and the rest lacks a known reason. From that table come the V and J calls and clone size; the DNA was used to work out D and trimming. The sample records around 110,000 clones, about 89% of which are singletons. The top ten clonotypes cover approximately 1.2% of the sample.

In regard to this clone: The antigen it recognizes is unknown. Base qualities are not provided; no much larger clone lies one nucleotide away.

The specimen sequenced was peripheral blood. The TCR comes from a woman in her twenties or thirties with acute or convalescent COVID-19. The rearrangement joined TRBV11-3 to TRBJ2-1; TRBD2 aligns with 7 central bases. The bases read TGTGCCAGCAGCCTAGGGAGACTAGCCAATGAGCAGTTCTTC. Translated, this is CASSLGRLANEQFF.